A single sample is the source of the 15 T cell receptor beta chains below, sequenced in a study of cytomegalovirus exposure and HLA in healthy donors. Some clones are missing from TCRdb's copy, which holds only in-frame ones; the method was immunoSEQ multiplex PCR. The table has 140,000 or so clones, approximately 88% seen once; the top ten hold roughly 4.5%. Sequencing used PBMCs. These receptors were taken from a man aged 18 to 35 in good health and CMV-seropositive.

The gene calls are TRBV6-4 and TRBJ2-5; 9 bases fit TRBD1. The V gene's germline CDR1 is MRHNA and CDR2 SNTAGT. The V segment lost 6 bases and the J segment 3 bases; nucleotides outside the gene matches: 2. The CDR3 extends over 13 amino acids. CDR3 sequence: CASSRTGEETQYF. CDR3 DNA sequence: TGTGCCAGCAGCCGGACAGGGGAAGAGACCCAGTACTTC.

The genes are TRBV19 and TRBJ2-7; 10 bases are shared with TRBD1. Germline loops: CDR1 LNHDA, CDR2 SQIVND (reference sequence). Germline trimming cut 5 bases from V and 9 bases from J; bases unmatched to any gene: 7. There are 13 residues in the CDR3. The CDR3 nucleotides are TGTGCCAGTAGTTCCGGACAGGGGGGTTTGCAGTACTTC. It encodes CASSSGQGGLQYF. Complete variable domain (other parts from reference TRBV19 and TRBJ2-7): DGGITQSPKYLFRKEGQNVTLSCEQNLNHDAMYWYRQDPGQGLRLIYYSQIVNDFQKGDIAEGYSVSREKKESFPLTVTSAQKNPTAFYLCASSSGQGGLQYFGPGTRLTVT.

This clone was counted a single time. V and J are TRBV10-1 and TRBJ1-1; 7 bases match TRBD1. The CDR3 runs 15 residues. After removal of 3 bases from V and 1 base from J, the junction contained 5 bases not matched to a gene. Germline CDR1 WNHNN, CDR2 SYGVQD (reference sequence). The CDR3 nucleotides read TGCGCCAGCAGTGAACCGGGACAGAAGAACACTGAAGCTTTCTTT. Translated: CASSEPGQKNTEAFF.

The sample holds a few counts of this clone. The chain recombines TRBV7-9 with TRBJ1-2; a possible D gene is TRBD1 (5 bases). This CDR3 is built from 12 residues. CDR1 is SEHNR and CDR2 is FQNEAQ in the germline V gene (reference sequence). With 5 bases removed from V and 9 bases from J, the gap between germline ends came to 13 bases. The CDR3, as DNA: TGTGCCAGCAGCCCCCATGACAGTAGCTACACCTTC. As protein: CASSPHDSSYTF.

The J gene is TRBJ2-2, the V gene TRBV2; 8 bases agree with TRBD1. Germline lookup yields CDR1 SNHLY and CDR2 FYNNEI. J gave up 6 bases and V 2 bases, and 8 bases lay outside the gene matches. The CDR3 runs 16 residues. The CDR3 bases are TGTGCCAGCAGTGAAAGAGGTCAGGGGGCGGCCGGGGAGCTGTTTTTT. Protein sequence: CASSERGQGAAGELFF.

J is TRBJ2-3 and V is TRBV6-5; 9 bases fit TRBD1. Per the germline V gene, CDR1 is MNHEY and CDR2 is SVGAGI. V lost 1 base and J lost 6; bases outside the gene matches: 8. CDR3 length: 16 residues. The chain's CDR3 is CASSYFTGGSGDTQYF. The DNA for the CDR3 is TGTGCCAGCAGTTACTTTACAGGGGGCTCGGGTGATACGCAGTATTTT.

CDR3 in DNA: TGTGCCAGCAGCTCAGGAGGGTCCTCTGGCACAGATACGCAGTATTTT. Amino acids: CASSSGGSSGTDTQYF. The J gene is TRBJ2-3, the V gene TRBV7-3, with a weak D call TRBD2 (6 bases). Germline V gene sequence: CDR1 SGHTA, CDR2 FQGTGA. There are 16 residues in the CDR3. Trimming cost V 4 bases and J 1 base, with 15 bases left between them.

This chain connects TRBV6-5 to TRBJ1-5; D may be TRBD1 (6 bases). The CDR3 covers 14 residues. Trimming took off 6 bases at V and 7 bases at J, with 16 bases between the two ends. Germline V CDR1 and CDR2: MNHEY, SVGAGI. The CDR3 region is CASRTQGMGQPQHF. CDR3 coding DNA: TGTGCCAGCAGAACACAGGGAATGGGGCAGCCCCAGCATTTT.

V usage is TRBV4-1 and J usage is TRBJ2-2; D is ambiguous. V lost 0 bases, J lost 8 bases, and 4 bases lay in between. The CDR3 runs 12 residues. CDR1 MGHRA and CDR2 YSYEKL come from the germline V gene. The CDR3 is CASSQDMGELFF. As DNA, the CDR3 is TGCGCCAGCAGCCAAGATATGGGGGAGCTGTTTTTT.

The V gene is TRBV30, the J gene TRBJ1-3; TRBD1 is a possible D gene (6 bases). This CDR3 region has 14 residues. V dropped 8 bases and J dropped 0 bases, with 14 bases sitting between them. Germline assignment: CDR1 GTSNPN and CDR2 SVGIG (reference sequence). The CDR3 DNA is TGTGCCCAGAAACAGGGCTTCTCTGGAAACACCATATATTTT. It codes for CAQKQGFSGNTIYF.

The rearrangement joins TRBV6-4 to TRBJ2-1; 7 nucleotides match TRBD2. Per germline, CDR1 MRHNA and CDR2 SNTAGT. V dropped 3 bases and J dropped 10; count of bases not matched to a gene: 9. This CDR3 region has 14 residues. The CDR3 protein is CASSEIAGRQEQFF. CDR3 bases: TGTGCCAGCAGTGAGATAGCGGGTCGACAAGAGCAGTTCTTC.

V is TRBV28 and J is TRBJ2-7; possibly TRBD1 for D (5 bases). CDR1 is MDHEN, CDR2 SYDVKM, per germline. V gave up 3 bases and J gave up 3 bases, with 12 bases separating them. The CDR3 spans 14 residues. DNA of the CDR3: TGTGCCAGCAGTTTCTCGCAGGGAAACTACGAGCAGTACTTC. Its protein product is CASSFSQGNYEQYF.

The chain uses TRBV6-7 and TRBJ2-1, with TRBD1 matching over 7 bases. TRBV6-7 is assigned to the ORF class and has an uncertain function. J gave up 6 bases and V 5 bases, and 7 bases lay outside the gene matches. There are 14 residues in the CDR3. As DNA, the CDR3 is TGTGCCAGCAGTCCTCGTCGGACAGGCAATGAGCAGTTCTTC. Protein product: CASSPRRTGNEQFF.

V gene TRBV27 combines with J gene TRBJ2-7; 8 positions agree with TRBD2. Germline V gene sequence: CDR1 MNHEY, CDR2 SMNVEV (reference sequence). The CDR3 has 17 residues. Germline trimming cut 3 bases from V and 3 bases from J; bases unmatched to any gene: 13. CDR3 residues: CASSFTGGAYGNYEQYF. The DNA of the CDR3 is TGTGCCAGCAGTTTCACCGGGGGGGCTTATGGAAACTACGAGCAGTACTTC.

J is TRBJ1-1 and V is TRBV5-1; TRBD1 agrees at 9 bases. The CDR3 spans 15 residues. Germline V CDR1 and CDR2: SGHRS, YFSETQ. J lost 1 base, V lost 2 bases, and 3 bases had no gene match. For the CDR3, the DNA is TGCGCCAGCAGCTTCTCGACAGGGGGGAACACTGAAGCTTTCTTT. As protein: CASSFSTGGNTEAFF. Full variable domain (remainder filled in from reference TRBV5-1 and TRBJ1-1): KAGVTQTPRYLIKTRGQQVTLSCSPISGHRSVSWYQQTPGQGLQFLFEYFSETQRNKGNFPGRFSGRQFSNSRSEMNVSTLELGDSALYLCASSFSTGGNTEAFFGQGTRLTVV.